This T cell receptor beta chain is drawn from a study of T cell responses to AZD1222 COVID-19 vaccine. Notes on the study in general: Every sample of the repertoires postdated the peak T cell response. Following two doses of AZD1222, Spike-specific TCR breadth and depth rose.

Libraries were prepared by immunoSEQ multiplex PCR; TCRdb keeps only in-frame clonotypes and omits some of them. This sample has around 120,000 clones, with around nine tenths found just once. The germline V gene has CDR1 MNHEY and CDR2 SMNVEV (reference sequence). This CDR3 region has 17 residues. The V end was cut by 2 bases, the J end by 7 bases, with 21 bases between. Investigators merged groups given second doses at roughly 4 or roughly 12 weeks. Comments on this clone: Its antigen remains unidentified.

This receptor was taken from an adult who received the AZD1222 COVID-19 vaccine. The specimen was peripheral blood, collected 28 days after the second AZD1222 dose. The chain combines TRBV27 with TRBJ2-1; D may be TRBD1 (5 bases). The CDR3 protein is CASSLQRGHGVWNEQFF. CDR3 in DNA: TGTGCCAGCAGTTTACAAAGGGGCCACGGCGTTTGGAATGAGCAGTTCTTC.